The entry below gives a single T cell receptor (beta chain) sequence along with its context. This sample was included in a study of blood T cell repertoires in COVID-19. Germline CDR1 reads LNHDA; CDR2 reads SQIVND (reference sequence). V shed 3 bases and J 7 bases; nucleotides not matched to a gene: 7. The CDR3 is 16 amino acids. Only in-frame clones appear in the TCRdb table, and some are missing; sequencing was by immunoSEQ multiplex PCR. This table has about 100,000 clones, approximately 91% appearing once. Sequencing was carried out using peripheral blood. The V call is TRBV19, the J call TRBJ2-1; 12 nucleotides align to TRBD2. The sequence was collected from a woman between 55 and 75 years old with acute or convalescent COVID-19. Written as DNA, the CDR3 is TGTGCCAGTAGTATTAGGCTAGCGGGAGGGGGAAATGAGCAGTTCTTC. Translated: CASSIRLAGGGNEQFF.